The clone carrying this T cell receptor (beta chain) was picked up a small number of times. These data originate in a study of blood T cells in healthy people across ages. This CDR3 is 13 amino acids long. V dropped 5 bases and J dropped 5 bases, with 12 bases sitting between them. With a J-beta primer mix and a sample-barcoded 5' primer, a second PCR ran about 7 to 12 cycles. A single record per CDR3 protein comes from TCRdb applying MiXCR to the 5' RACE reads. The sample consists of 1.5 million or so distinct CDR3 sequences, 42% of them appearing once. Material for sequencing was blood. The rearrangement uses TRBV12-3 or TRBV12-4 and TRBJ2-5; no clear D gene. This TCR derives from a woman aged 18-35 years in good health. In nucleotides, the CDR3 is TGTGCCAGCAGTCCACAAGGATACGAGACCCAGTACTTC. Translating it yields CASSPQGYETQYF.